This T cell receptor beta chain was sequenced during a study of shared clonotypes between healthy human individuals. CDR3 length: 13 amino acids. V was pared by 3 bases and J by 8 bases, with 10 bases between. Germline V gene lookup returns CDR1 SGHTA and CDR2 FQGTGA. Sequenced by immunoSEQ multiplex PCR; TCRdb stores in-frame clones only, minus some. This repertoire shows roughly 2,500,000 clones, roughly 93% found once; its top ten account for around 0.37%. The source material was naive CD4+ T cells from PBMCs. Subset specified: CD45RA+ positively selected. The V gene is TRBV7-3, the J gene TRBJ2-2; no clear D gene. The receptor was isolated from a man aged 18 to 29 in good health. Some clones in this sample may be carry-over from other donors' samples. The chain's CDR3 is CASSFSSSGELFF. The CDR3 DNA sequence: TGTGCCAGCAGCTTTAGTTCAAGTGGGGAGCTGTTTTTT.